Listed below are T cell receptor beta chains from one sample, sequenced in a study of OX40 agonist ivuxolimab in advanced cancers. Only in-frame clones appear in the TCRdb table, and some are missing; sequencing was by immunoSEQ multiplex PCR. The sample has around 65,000 clones, roughly 92% seen once. The specimen comprised CD4+ or CD8+ T cells sorted from blood, sampled in a trial of the OX40 agonist ivuxolimab. These receptors were obtained from an adult with an advanced solid tumor such as melanoma, head and neck, liver or kidney cancer. The CDR3 runs from the conserved cysteine through the conserved F or W. D genes are given only for firm matches. A clone size is listed for some rows: how often the clone was seen (once, few, many), or a class if it is expanded.

D	size	V	J	CDR3	DNA
TRBD1	NA	TRBV11-2	TRBJ1-2	CASSLGTANYGYTF	TGTGCCAGCAGCCTGGGGACAGCTAACTATGGCTACACCTTC
NA	NA	TRBV2	TRBJ2-3	CASWNSRSTDTQYF	TGTGCCAGCTGGAACTCGCGGAGCACAGATACGCAGTATTTT
NA	NA	TRBV27	TRBJ2-3	CASKGGGVADTQYF	TGTGCCTCTAAGGGGGGGGGCGTAGCAGATACGCAGTATTTT
TRBD1	NA	TRBV15	TRBJ2-7	CATSFMVGQNYEQYF	TGTGCCACCAGCTTTATGGTGGGACAGAACTACGAGCAGTACTTC
NA	NA	TRBV7-8	TRBJ2-2	CASRLEGPGNTGELFF	TGTGCCAGCAGATTAGAAGGGCCAGGGAACACCGGGGAGCTGTTTTTT
NA	NA	TRBV19	TRBJ1-5	CATLAGGNQPQHF	TGTGCCACTCTTGCAGGGGGCAATCAGCCCCAGCATTTT
NA	once	TRBV4-2	TRBJ1-1	CASSQYRLNTEAFF	TGTGCCAGCAGCCAGTACAGATTGAACACTGAAGCTTTCTTT
NA	NA	TRBV9	TRBJ2-2	CASSGISGELFF	TGTGCCAGCAGCGGAATAAGCGGGGAGCTGTTTTTT
NA	NA	TRBV6-1	TRBJ1-5	CASSPGDYSNQPQHF	TGTGCCAGCAGTCCCGGCGACTATAGCAATCAGCCCCAGCATTTT
NA	NA	TRBV4-1	TRBJ2-2	CASSRGGHTGELFF	TGCGCCAGCAGCCGAGGGGGGCACACCGGGGAGCTGTTTTTT
TRBD1	few	TRBV10-3	TRBJ1-1	CAISGQGFGTEAFF	TGTGCCATCAGTGGACAGGGATTTGGCACTGAAGCTTTCTTT
NA	NA	TRBV2	TRBJ2-5	CASSEPWVETQYF	TGTGCCAGCAGTGAACCGTGGGTTGAGACCCAGTACTTC
TRBD1	NA	TRBV6-1	TRBJ1-1	CASSERDRGVNTEAFF	TGTGCCAGCAGTGAGAGGGACAGGGGCGTGAACACTGAAGCTTTCTTT
NA	NA	TRBV21-1	TRBJ2-7	CASSPQGGYHEQYF	TGTGCCAGCAGCCCCCAGGGGGGTTACCACGAGCAGTACTTC
NA	NA	TRBV4-1	TRBJ1-1	CASSHASGGGDTEAFF	TGCGCCAGCAGCCACGCCAGTGGAGGAGGGGACACTGAAGCTTTCTTT
NA	NA	TRBV2	TRBJ1-2	CASSETGEDFDGYTF	TGTGCCAGCAGCGAAACTGGGGAAGACTTCGATGGCTACACCTTC
TRBD2	NA	TRBV10-3	TRBJ2-1	CAISEPSGISYNEQFF	TGTGCCATCAGTGAGCCTAGCGGGATCTCCTACAATGAGCAGTTCTTC
NA	few	TRBV27	TRBJ2-1	CASSSGSYNEQFF	TGTGCCAGCAGCTCAGGTTCCTACAATGAGCAGTTCTTC
NA	NA	TRBV7-6	TRBJ2-7	CASSLTGPYEQYF	TGTGCCAGCAGCTTAACAGGGCCCTACGAGCAGTACTTC
NA	NA	TRBV4-1	TRBJ2-2	CASSSQIGTGELFF	TGCGCCAGCAGCTCCCAAATCGGAACCGGGGAGCTGTTTTTT
NA	few	TRBV5-1	TRBJ2-3	CASSLVAGTSTDTQYF	TGCGCCAGCAGCTTGGTGGCGGGTACTAGCACAGATACGCAGTATTTT
TRBD2	NA	TRBV18	TRBJ2-7	CASSGGAYEQYF	TGTGCCAGCTCCGGGGGGGCCTACGAGCAGTACTTC
NA	NA	TRBV7-9	TRBJ1-1	CASSLANEAFF	TGTGCCAGCAGCTTAGCCAACGAAGCTTTCTTT
NA	NA	TRBV7-3	TRBJ2-7	CASSDTYEQYF	TGTGCCAGCAGCGACACCTACGAGCAGTACTTC
NA	NA	TRBV7-9	TRBJ2-2	CASSSPRGSGDTGELFF	TGTGCCAGCAGCTCCCCCCGAGGCAGTGGCGACACCGGGGAGCTGTTTTTT
NA	NA	TRBV5-8	TRBJ1-4	CASSLAFGTANEKLFF	TGTGCCAGCAGCCTCGCCTTCGGGACGGCTAATGAAAAACTGTTTTTT
NA	NA	TRBV5-6	TRBJ2-7	CASSLGFGEQYF	TGTGCCAGCAGCTTGGGGTTCGGGGAGCAGTACTTC
NA	NA	TRBV27	TRBJ2-1	CASSRGAAYNEQFF	TGTGCCAGCAGTAGGGGGGCAGCCTACAATGAGCAGTTCTTC
NA	NA	TRBV25-1	TRBJ2-7	CASSVGQHSYEQYF	TGTGCCAGCAGTGTCGGACAGCACTCCTACGAGCAGTACTTC
NA	once	TRBV7-3	TRBJ2-2	CASSLTPSNTGELFF	TGTGCCAGCAGCCTTACACCCTCAAACACCGGGGAGCTGTTTTTT
NA	NA	TRBV28	TRBJ1-5	CASSPPVNLPILYSNQPQHF	TGTGCCAGCAGTCCCCCTGTCAATCTACCTATACTCTATAGCAATCAGCCCCAGCATTTT
NA	NA	TRBV5-6	TRBJ1-5	CASSTDSGQPQHF	TGTGCCAGCAGCACGGACAGCGGTCAGCCCCAGCATTTT
NA	NA	TRBV27	TRBJ2-7	CASTVSPAGKDEQYF	TGTGCCAGCACCGTAAGCCCCGCAGGGAAGGACGAGCAGTACTTC
NA	NA	TRBV19	TRBJ1-1	CASSIEGVLNTEAFF	TGTGCCAGTAGTATAGAGGGCGTGTTGAACACTGAAGCTTTCTTT
TRBD2	few	TRBV6-5	TRBJ2-1	CASSYTGLAGGNEQFF	TGTGCCAGCAGTTACACAGGACTAGCGGGGGGGAATGAGCAGTTCTTC
NA	NA	TRBV14	TRBJ2-1	CASSHPPLGEQFF	TGTGCCAGCAGCCACCCTCCATTGGGTGAGCAGTTCTTC
TRBD1	NA	TRBV29-1	TRBJ2-7	CSVEAPREDRGYEQYF	TGCAGCGTTGAAGCCCCGCGCGAGGACAGGGGCTACGAGCAGTACTTC
NA	NA	TRBV13	TRBJ1-1	CASSFTGLNTEAFF	TGTGCCAGCAGCTTCACGGGCCTGAACACTGAAGCTTTCTTT
NA	NA	TRBV7-9	TRBJ2-6	CASSLAEGPGANVLTF	TGTGCCAGCAGCTTAGCCGAGGGACCTGGGGCCAACGTCCTGACTTTC
NA	NA	TRBV7-2	TRBJ1-6	CASSLHTVVGLNNSPLHF	TGTGCCAGCAGCTTACACACCGTCGTCGGACTGAATAATTCACCCCTCCACTTT
NA	NA	TRBV14	TRBJ2-4	CASSQAIHYDGFENIQYF	TGTGCCAGCAGCCAAGCAATTCATTACGACGGGTTCGAAAACATTCAGTACTTC
TRBD2	NA	TRBV6-1	TRBJ2-7	CASRLSGTWVYEQYF	TGTGCCAGCAGGCTTAGCGGGACATGGGTCTACGAGCAGTACTTC
NA	NA	TRBV9	TRBJ2-1	CASSEFGDNEQFF	TGTGCCAGCAGCGAATTCGGGGACAATGAGCAGTTCTTC
NA	NA	TRBV11-2	TRBJ1-1	CASSFTGPYTEAFF	TGTGCCAGCAGCTTTACCGGGCCATACACTGAAGCTTTCTTT
NA	NA	TRBV15	TRBJ2-7	CATSRTSGPYVEQYF	TGTGCCACCAGCAGGACTAGTGGCCCTTACGTGGAGCAGTACTTC
NA	NA	TRBV29-1	TRBJ2-1	CSVGPGENEQFF	TGCAGCGTTGGGCCCGGGGAAAATGAGCAGTTCTTC
NA	NA	TRBV7-6	TRBJ2-5	CASSQSAGREQETQYF	TGTGCCAGCAGCCAGTCAGCGGGCAGAGAACAAGAGACCCAGTACTTC
NA	once	TRBV15	TRBJ1-5	CATSRGGLGQPQHF	TGTGCCACCAGCAGAGGGGGCCTTGGTCAGCCCCAGCATTTT
NA	NA	TRBV4-1	TRBJ2-7	CASSQGPGAPYEQYF	TGCGCCAGCAGCCAAGGCCCGGGGGCCCCCTACGAGCAGTACTTC
NA	NA	TRBV7-9	TRBJ1-5	CASTRDSNQPQHF	TGTGCCAGCACCCGAGATAGCAATCAGCCCCAGCATTTT
TRBD2	NA	TRBV5-6	TRBJ2-2	CASSPGLVTGELFF	TGTGCCAGCAGCCCGGGACTAGTCACCGGGGAGCTGTTTTTT
NA	NA	TRBV27	TRBJ1-1	CASSFGNTEAFF	TGTGCCAGCAGTTTTGGGAACACTGAAGCTTTCTTT
TRBD2	NA	TRBV19	TRBJ2-1	CASKHLGLAGGDNEQFF	TGTGCCAGTAAACACTTAGGGCTAGCGGGGGGGGACAATGAGCAGTTCTTC
TRBD1	NA	TRBV5-1	TRBJ2-5	CASSFRDSVGETQYF	TGCGCCAGCAGCTTCCGGGACAGCGTAGGAGAGACCCAGTACTTC